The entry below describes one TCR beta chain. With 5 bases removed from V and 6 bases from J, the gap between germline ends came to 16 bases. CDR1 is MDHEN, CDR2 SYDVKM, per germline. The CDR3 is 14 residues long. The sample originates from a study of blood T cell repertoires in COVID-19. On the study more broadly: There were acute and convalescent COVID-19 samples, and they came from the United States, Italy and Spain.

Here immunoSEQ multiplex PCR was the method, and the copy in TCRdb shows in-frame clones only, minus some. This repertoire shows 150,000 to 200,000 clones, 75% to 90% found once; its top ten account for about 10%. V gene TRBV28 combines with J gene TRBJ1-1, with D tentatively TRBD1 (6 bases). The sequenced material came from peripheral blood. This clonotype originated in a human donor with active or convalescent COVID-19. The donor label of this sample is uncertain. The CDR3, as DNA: TGTGCCAGCAGTCTAGGGGGGGGATGGGCTGAAGCTTTCTTT. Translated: CASSLGGGWAEAFF.